This TCR beta chain was documented in a study of post-analysis software for immune sequencing data. Across the whole study: Courses of disease covered relapsing-remitting, secondary progressive and progressive-relapsing multiple sclerosis.

This clonotype was detected only a few times. Its antigen is unknown. Study-wide results and limits: Compared against controls, patients with multiple sclerosis displayed significantly lower normalized Chao1 diversity. Samples sharing a preparation batch grouped tightly together when assessed by F measure.

Presence of unique molecular identifiers characterized the TCR beta cDNA libraries. Using its own MiXCR run on the PCR reads, TCRdb lists one record per CDR3 protein. The sample gives roughly 670,000 distinct CDR3 sequences, 55% to 60% of which show up once; roughly 12% is in the top ten. The sequence came from a girl aged 2 to 10 with multiple sclerosis. Source material: blood.

Here the CDR3 reads CASSVTGGTNEKLFF. The CDR3 nucleotides are TGTGCCAGCAGCGTGACAGGGGGGACTAATGAAAAACTGTTTTTT. This chain uses TRBV5-5 with TRBJ1-4, with TRBD1 matching over 9 bases. With 4 bases clipped from V and 2 bases from J, the junction kept 3 bases outside the gene matches. The CDR3 extends over 15 amino acids. CDR1 is SGHKS and CDR2 is YYEKEE in the germline V gene (reference sequence).